This T cell receptor (beta chain) was sequenced in a study of T-cell memory formation after mild COVID-19. Overall study: TCR clustering was largely donor specific.

TCRdb independently ran MiXCR on the 5' RACE reads; one entry per CDR3 protein. Of roughly 200,000 distinct CDR3 sequences in the sample, 15% to 20% are singletons; the top ten hold 2% to 3%. CDR1 is SGHTA and CDR2 is FQGNSA in the germline V gene. The length of the CDR3 is 13 residues. V lost 3 bases and J 4 bases, leaving 8 bases between the germline ends. The sample comprised PBMCs or a T cell subset sorted from them (not recorded which). The chain couples TRBV7-2 to TRBJ2-3; TRBD2 might be the D (5 bases). This clonotype was obtained from an adult woman who had mild COVID-19 (a few samples of this study predate the infection). Cell type and time point are not known. CDR3 sequence (DNA): TGTGCCAGCAGCTTGGCGGGCCCAGATACGCAGTATTTT. It codes for CASSLAGPDTQYF.